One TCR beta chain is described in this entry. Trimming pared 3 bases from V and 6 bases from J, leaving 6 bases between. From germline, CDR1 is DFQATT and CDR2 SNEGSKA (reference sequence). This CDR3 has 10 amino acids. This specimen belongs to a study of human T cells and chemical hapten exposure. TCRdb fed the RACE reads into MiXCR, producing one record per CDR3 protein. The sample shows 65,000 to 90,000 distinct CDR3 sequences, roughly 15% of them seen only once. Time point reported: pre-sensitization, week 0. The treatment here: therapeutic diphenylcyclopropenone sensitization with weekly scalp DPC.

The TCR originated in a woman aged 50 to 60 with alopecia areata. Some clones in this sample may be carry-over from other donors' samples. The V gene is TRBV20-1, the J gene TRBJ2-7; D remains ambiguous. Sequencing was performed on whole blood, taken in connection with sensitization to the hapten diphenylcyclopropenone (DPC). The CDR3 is CSASDVEQYF. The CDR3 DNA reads TGCAGTGCTAGTGATGTCGAGCAGTACTTC.